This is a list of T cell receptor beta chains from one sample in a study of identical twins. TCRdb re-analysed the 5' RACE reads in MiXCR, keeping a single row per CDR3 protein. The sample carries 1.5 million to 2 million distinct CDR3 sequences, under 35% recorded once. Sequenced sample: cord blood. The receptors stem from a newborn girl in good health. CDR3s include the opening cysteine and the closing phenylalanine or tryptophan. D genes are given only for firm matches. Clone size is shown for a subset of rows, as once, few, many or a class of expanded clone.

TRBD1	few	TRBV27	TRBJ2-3	CASSPETGNTDTQYF	TGTGCCAGCAGTCCTGAGACAGGGAACACAGATACGCAGTATTTT
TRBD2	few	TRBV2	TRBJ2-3	CASSDPGLAGGRTDTQYF	TGTGCCAGCAGCGACCCAGGACTAGCGGGAGGGCGTACAGATACGCAGTATTTT
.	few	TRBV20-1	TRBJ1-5	CSARVRGVRNQPQHF	TGCAGTGCTAGAGTGAGAGGGGTTCGCAATCAGCCCCAGCATTTT
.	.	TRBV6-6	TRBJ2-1	CASTGQGHYEQFF	TGTGCCAGCACCGGGCAGGGGCACTACGAGCAGTTCTTC
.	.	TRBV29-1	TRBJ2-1	CSVGGAGAHNEQFF	TGCAGCGTGGGCGGGGCAGGGGCTCACAATGAGCAGTTCTTC
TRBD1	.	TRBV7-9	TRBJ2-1	CASSLRQGRYNEQFF	TGTGCCAGCAGCTTAAGACAGGGGAGGTACAATGAGCAGTTCTTC
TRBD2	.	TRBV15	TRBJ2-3	CATSRDLIAGVDTQYF	TGTGCCACCAGCAGAGATCTCATAGCGGGAGTGGATACGCAGTATTTT
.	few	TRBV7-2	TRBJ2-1	CASSSNSGVYNEQFF	TGTGCCAGCAGCTCCAACTCAGGCGTTTACAATGAGCAGTTCTTC
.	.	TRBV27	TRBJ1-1	CACSLGGGYTEAFF	TGTGCCTGCAGTTTAGGCGGCGGCTACACTGAAGCTTTCTTT
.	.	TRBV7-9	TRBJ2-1	CASRESTLDNEQFF	TGTGCCAGCCGCGAATCGACCTTGGACAATGAGCAGTTCTTC
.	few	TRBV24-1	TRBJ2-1	CATSDLKDGGGEQFF	TGTGCCACCAGTGATTTGAAGGACGGTGGGGGTGAGCAGTTCTTC
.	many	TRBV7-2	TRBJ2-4	CASSLYARDIQYF	TGTGCCAGCAGCTTATATGCGCGGGACATTCAGTACTTC
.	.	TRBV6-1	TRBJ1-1	CASSVYRQVNTEAFF	TGTGCCAGCAGTGTTTACAGGCAAGTGAACACTGAAGCTTTCTTT
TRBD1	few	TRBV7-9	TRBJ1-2	CASSFDRGDGYTF	TGTGCCAGCAGTTTTGACAGGGGGGATGGCTACACCTTC